This T cell receptor (beta chain) is from a study of cytomegalovirus exposure and HLA in healthy donors. This clone was seen a handful of times. The antigen remains undetermined. Study-wide results and caveats: The study flagged about 150 TCR beta chains as cytomegalovirus-associated. Most TCR sequences were uncommon, yet certain public TCRs appeared in many donors.

Here immunoSEQ multiplex PCR was the method, and the copy in TCRdb shows in-frame clones only, minus some. The table lists about 120,000 clones, around 85% of them singletons. The V end lost 2 bases, the J end lost 6 bases, and 14 bases lay between the germline ends. Per germline, CDR1 MNHNS and CDR2 SASEGT. The CDR3 loop spans 16 amino acids. The chain employs TRBV6-1 and TRBJ1-6; no reliable D call. The TCR was taken from a woman in her 30s in good health and CMV-seronegative. The sequenced sample was PBMCs. CDR3 DNA sequence: TGTGCCAGCAGTGAACCCTTAGGAGGCCTTAATTCACCCCTCCACTTT. This encodes CASSEPLGGLNSPLHF.